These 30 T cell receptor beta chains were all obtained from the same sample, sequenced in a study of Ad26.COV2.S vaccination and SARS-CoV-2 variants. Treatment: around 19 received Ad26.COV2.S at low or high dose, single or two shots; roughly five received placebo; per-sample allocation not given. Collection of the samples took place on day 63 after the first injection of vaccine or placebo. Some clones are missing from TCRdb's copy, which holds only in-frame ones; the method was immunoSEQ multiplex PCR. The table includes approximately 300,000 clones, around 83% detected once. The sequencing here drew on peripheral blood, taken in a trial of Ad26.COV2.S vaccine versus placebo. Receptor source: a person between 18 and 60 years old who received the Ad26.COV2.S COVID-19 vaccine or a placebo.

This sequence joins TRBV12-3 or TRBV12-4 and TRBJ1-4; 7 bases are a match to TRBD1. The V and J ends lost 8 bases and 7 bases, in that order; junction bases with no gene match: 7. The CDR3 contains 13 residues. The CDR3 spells CASLRGQSEKLFF. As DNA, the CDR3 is TGTGCCAGCCTTAGGGGACAGAGTGAAAAACTGTTTTTT.

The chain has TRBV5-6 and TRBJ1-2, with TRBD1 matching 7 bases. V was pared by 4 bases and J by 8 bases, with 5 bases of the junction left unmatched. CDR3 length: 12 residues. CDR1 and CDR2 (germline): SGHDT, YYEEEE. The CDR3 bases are TGTGCCAGCAGCCCGACAGGGTACGGCTACACCTTC. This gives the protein CASSPTGYGYTF.

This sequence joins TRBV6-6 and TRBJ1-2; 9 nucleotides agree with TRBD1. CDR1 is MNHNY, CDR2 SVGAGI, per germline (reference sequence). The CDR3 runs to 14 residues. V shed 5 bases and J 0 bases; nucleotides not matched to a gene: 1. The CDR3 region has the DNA TGTGCCAGCAGTCGGACAGGGGCTAACTATGGCTACACCTTC. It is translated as CASSRTGANYGYTF.

The DNA for the CDR3 is TGTGCCACCAGCAGAGCCGGGGCTACTCAAGAGACCCAGTACTTC. As protein: CATSRAGATQETQYF. This chain connects TRBV15 to TRBJ2-7; D is tentatively TRBD1 or TRBD2 (5 bases each). The DNA end lines up better with TRBJ2-5; the J call may be wrong. Germline V CDR1 and CDR2: LNHNV, YYDKDF (reference sequence). CDR3 length: 15 residues.

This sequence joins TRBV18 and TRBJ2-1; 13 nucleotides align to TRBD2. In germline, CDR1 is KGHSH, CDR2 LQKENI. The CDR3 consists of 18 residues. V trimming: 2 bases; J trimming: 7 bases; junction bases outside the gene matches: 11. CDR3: CASSPGGLAGTIKNEQFF. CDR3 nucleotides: TGTGCCAGCTCACCAGGGGGACTAGCGGGGACTATTAAAAATGAGCAGTTCTTC.

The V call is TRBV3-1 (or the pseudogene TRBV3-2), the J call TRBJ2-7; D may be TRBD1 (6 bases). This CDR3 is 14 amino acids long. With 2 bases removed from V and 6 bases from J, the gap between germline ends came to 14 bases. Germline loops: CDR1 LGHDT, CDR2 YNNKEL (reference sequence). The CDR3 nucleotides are TGTGCCAGCAGCCAAAACCCGACAGGCGGCGAGCAGTACTTC. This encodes CASSQNPTGGEQYF.

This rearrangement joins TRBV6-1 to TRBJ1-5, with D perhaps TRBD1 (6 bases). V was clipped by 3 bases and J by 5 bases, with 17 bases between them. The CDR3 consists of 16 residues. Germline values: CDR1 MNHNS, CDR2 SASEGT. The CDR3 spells CASSDGRGRGYQPQHF. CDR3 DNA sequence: TGTGCCAGCAGTGATGGTCGGGGGCGCGGGTATCAGCCCCAGCATTTT.

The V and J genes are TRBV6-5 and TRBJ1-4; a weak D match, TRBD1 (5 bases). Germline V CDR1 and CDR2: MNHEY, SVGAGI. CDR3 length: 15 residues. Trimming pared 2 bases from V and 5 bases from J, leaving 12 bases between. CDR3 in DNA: TGTGCCAGCAGTTACACCACAGGAGGAAATGAAAAACTGTTTTTT. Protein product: CASSYTTGGNEKLFF.

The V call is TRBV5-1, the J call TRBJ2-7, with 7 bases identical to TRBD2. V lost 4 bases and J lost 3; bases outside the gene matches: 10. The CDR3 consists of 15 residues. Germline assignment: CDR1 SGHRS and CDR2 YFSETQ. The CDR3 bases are TGCGCCAGCAGCATGGTAAGCGGGGATATCTACGAGCAGTACTTC. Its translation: CASSMVSGDIYEQYF.

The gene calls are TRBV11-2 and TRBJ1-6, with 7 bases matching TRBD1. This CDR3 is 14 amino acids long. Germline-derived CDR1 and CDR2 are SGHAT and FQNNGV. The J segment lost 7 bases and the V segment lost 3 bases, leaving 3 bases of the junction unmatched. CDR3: CASSFLGGNSPLHF. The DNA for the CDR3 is TGTGCCAGCAGCTTCCTAGGGGGCAATTCACCCCTCCACTTT.

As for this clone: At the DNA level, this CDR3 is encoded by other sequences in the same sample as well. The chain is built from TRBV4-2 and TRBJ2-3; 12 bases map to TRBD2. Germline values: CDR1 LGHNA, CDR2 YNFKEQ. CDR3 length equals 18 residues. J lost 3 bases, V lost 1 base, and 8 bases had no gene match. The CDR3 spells CASSQGLAGGPGTDTQYF. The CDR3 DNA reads TGTGCCAGCAGCCAAGGGCTAGCGGGGGGGCCAGGGACAGATACGCAGTATTTT.

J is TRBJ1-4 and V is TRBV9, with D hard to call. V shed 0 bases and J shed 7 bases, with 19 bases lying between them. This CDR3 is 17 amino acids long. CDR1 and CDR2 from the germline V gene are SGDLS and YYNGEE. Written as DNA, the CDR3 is TGTGCCAGCAGCGTAGGGCCCCGCCCCGGGGTCAGTGAAAAACTGTTTTTT. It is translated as CASSVGPRPGVSEKLFF.

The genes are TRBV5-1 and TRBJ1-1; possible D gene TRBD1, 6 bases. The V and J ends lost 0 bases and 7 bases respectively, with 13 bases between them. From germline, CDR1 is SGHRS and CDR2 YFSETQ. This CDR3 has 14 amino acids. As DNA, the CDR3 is TGCGCCAGCAGCTTGGTGACAGGCCCGGGTGAAGCTTTCTTT. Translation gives CASSLVTGPGEAFF.

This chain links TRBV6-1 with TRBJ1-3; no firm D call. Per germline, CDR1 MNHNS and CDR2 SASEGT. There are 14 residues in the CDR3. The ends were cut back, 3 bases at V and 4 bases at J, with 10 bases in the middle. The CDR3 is CASSDEAAGNTIYF. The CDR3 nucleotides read TGTGCCAGCAGTGACGAAGCGGCGGGAAACACCATATATTTT.

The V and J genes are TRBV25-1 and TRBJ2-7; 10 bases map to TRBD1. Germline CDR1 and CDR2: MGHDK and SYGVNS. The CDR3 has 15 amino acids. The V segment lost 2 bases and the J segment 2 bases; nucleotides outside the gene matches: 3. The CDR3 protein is CASSEGGTGAYEQYF. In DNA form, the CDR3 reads TGTGCCAGCAGTGAAGGCGGGACAGGGGCCTACGAGCAGTACTTC.

Here the CDR3 reads CASSPGTGDGIGYGYTF. The CDR3 DNA reads TGTGCCAGCAGCCCCGGGACAGGGGATGGTATCGGCTATGGCTACACCTTC. This chain joins TRBV5-5 and TRBJ1-2; 10 nucleotides line up with TRBD1. The CDR3 runs to 17 residues. Germline V gene data show CDR1 as SGHKS and CDR2 as YYEKEE (reference sequence). V shed 4 bases and J 4 bases; nucleotides not matched to a gene: 13.

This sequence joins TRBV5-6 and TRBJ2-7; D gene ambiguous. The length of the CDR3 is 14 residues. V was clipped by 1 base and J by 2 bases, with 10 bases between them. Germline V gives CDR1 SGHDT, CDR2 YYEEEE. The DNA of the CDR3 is TGTGCCAGCAGCTTGAGGGCAGGACCCTACGAGCAGTACTTC. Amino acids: CASSLRAGPYEQYF.

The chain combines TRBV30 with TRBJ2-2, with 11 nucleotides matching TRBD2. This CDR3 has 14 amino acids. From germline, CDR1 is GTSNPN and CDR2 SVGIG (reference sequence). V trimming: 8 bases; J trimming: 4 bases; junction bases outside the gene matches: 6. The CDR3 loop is CAGGTSGFTGELFF. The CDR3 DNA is TGTGCCGGAGGGACTAGCGGTTTCACCGGGGAGCTGTTTTTT.

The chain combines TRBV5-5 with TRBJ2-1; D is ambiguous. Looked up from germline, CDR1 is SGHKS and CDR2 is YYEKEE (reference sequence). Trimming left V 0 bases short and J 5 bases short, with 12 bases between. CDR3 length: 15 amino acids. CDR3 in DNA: TGTGCCAGCAGCTTGGGGTCGACAAACCACAATGAGCAGTTCTTC. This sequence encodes CASSLGSTNHNEQFF.

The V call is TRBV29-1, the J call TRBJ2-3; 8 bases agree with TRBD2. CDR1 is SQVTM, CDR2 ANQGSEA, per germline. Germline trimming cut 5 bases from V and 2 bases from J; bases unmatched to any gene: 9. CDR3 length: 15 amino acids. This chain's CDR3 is CSVLNTGGNTDTQYF. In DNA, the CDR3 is TGCAGCGTTCTCAATACGGGGGGGAACACAGATACGCAGTATTTT.

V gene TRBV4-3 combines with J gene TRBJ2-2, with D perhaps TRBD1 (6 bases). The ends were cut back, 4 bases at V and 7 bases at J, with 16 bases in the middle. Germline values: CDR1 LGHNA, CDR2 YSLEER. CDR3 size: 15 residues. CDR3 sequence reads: CASSLYRELSGELFF. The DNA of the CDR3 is TGCGCCAGCAGCCTCTACAGGGAATTGAGCGGGGAGCTGTTTTTT.

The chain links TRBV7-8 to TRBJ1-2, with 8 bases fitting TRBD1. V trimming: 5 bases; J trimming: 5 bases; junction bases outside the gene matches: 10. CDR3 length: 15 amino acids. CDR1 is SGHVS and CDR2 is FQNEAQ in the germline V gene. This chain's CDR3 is CASSDRQGMGYGYTF. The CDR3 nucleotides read TGTGCCAGCAGCGACCGACAGGGGATGGGGTATGGCTACACCTTC.

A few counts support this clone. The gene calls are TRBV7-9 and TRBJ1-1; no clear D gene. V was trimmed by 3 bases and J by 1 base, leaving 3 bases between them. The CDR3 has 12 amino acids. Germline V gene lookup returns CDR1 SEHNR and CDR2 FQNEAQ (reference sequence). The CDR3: CASSFPNTEAFF. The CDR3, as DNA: TGTGCCAGCAGCTTCCCGAACACTGAAGCTTTCTTT.

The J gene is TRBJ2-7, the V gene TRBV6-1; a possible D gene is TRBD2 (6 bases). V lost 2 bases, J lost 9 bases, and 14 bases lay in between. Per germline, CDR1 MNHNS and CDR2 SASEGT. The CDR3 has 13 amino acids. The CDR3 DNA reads TGTGCCAGCAGTGAAAAGGAGGGACTGCTGCAGTACTTC. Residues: CASSEKEGLLQYF.

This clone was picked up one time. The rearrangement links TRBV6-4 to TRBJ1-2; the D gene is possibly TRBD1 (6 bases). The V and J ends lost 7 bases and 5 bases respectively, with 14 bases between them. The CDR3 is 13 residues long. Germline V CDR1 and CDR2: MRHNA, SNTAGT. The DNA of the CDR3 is TGTGCCAGCAATTCGGGGCAGGGGTATGGCTACACCTTC. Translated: CASNSGQGYGYTF.

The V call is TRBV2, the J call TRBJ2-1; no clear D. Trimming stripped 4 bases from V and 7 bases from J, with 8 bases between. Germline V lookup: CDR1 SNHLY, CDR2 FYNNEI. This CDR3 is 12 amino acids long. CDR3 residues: CASSGAANEQFF. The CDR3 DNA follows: TGTGCCAGCAGTGGGGCCGCTAATGAGCAGTTCTTC.

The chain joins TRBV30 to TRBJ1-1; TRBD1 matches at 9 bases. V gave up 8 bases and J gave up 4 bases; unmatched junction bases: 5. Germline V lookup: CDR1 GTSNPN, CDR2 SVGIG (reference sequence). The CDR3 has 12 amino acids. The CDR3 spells CARKTGGTEAFF. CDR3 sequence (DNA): TGTGCCCGCAAGACAGGGGGCACTGAAGCTTTCTTT.

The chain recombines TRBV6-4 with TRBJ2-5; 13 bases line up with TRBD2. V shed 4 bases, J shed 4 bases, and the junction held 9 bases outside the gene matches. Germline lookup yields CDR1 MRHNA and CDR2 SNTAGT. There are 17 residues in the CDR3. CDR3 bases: TGTGCCAGCAGTGGCCCACTAGCGGGGGGGCAGTCAGAGACCCAGTACTTC. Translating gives CASSGPLAGGQSETQYF.

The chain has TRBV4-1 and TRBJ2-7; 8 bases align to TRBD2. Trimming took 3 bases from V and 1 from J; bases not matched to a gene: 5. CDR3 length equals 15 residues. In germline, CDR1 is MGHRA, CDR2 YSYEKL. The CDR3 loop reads CASSHPGGGSYEQYF. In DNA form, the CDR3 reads TGCGCCAGCAGCCACCCCGGGGGGGGATCCTACGAGCAGTACTTC.

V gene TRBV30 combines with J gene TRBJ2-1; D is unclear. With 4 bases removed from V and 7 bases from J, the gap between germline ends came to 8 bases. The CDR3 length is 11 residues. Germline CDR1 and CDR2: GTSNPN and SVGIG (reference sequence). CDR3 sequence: CAWISRNEQFF. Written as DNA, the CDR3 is TGTGCCTGGATTAGCAGGAATGAGCAGTTCTTC.